Listed below are T cell receptor beta chains from one sample, sequenced in a study of molecular identifiers for immune sequencing clone quantification. TCRdb processed the PCR reads anew with MiXCR; each CDR3 protein has one entry. The top ten hold more than 0.8% of the sample, which has approximately 500,000 distinct CDR3 sequences, over 20% seen once. Sequences were obtained from naive CD8+ T cells from blood, with Jurkat cell RNA spiked in. The receptors were gathered from a human donor in good health. Some libraries in this study had Jurkat cell RNA spiked in. Both conserved end residues are part of each CDR3. Fields, in order: V gene, D gene, clone size, J gene, CDR3 DNA, CDR3 protein. A D gene is named only where the DNA matches it firmly. Clone size, where shown, is once, few, many, or a class for clones that have expanded.

TRBV15	NA	many	TRBJ2-7	TGTGCCACCAGCAGCCATGGGCTAGGGTACGAGCAGTACTTC	CATSSHGLGYEQYF
TRBV11-2	NA	NA	TRBJ2-1	TGTGCCAGCAGCTTGATGGGGGTCACCAATGAGCAGTTCTTC	CASSLMGVTNEQFF
TRBV6-4	TRBD2	few	TRBJ2-3	TGTGCCAGCAGTATAGCGGGGGGAGGCACAGATACGCAGTATTTT	CASSIAGGGTDTQYF
TRBV4-1	NA	NA	TRBJ1-4	TGCGCCAGCAGCCAAGCAGGGTTAGGTGTTTGTGAAAAACTGTTTTTT	CASSQAGLGVCEKLFF
TRBV7-9	TRBD2	many	TRBJ2-7	TGTGCCAGCAGCTCCGGACTAGCGGAGAACGAGCAGTACTTC	CASSSGLAENEQYF
TRBV19	NA	few	TRBJ1-1	TGTGCCAGTAGTATAGGGCAGATCACTGAAGCTTTCTTT	CASSIGQITEAFF
TRBV4-3	NA	NA	TRBJ2-7	TGCGCCAGCGGCCAAGATGCCGGGCCCCGGGTGAGGGAGCAGTACTTC	CASGQDAGPRVREQYF
TRBV6-2/TRBV6-3	NA	few	TRBJ2-1	TGTGCCAGCAGTCCCCTGAGGAATGAGCAGTTCTTC	CASSPLRNEQFF
TRBV29-1	NA	many	TRBJ2-3	TGCAGCGCCCGGGGCCTTGCGGATACGCAGTATTTT	CSARGLADTQYF
TRBV19	NA	few	TRBJ2-5	TGTGCCAGTAGTGCCTTTGGACGGTACCAACTTCAAGAGACCCAGTACTTC	CASSAFGRYQLQETQYF
TRBV5-6	NA	many	TRBJ2-7	TGTGCCAGCAGCCCTAGTTCAGGGTATGTGCAGTACTTC	CASSPSSGYVQYF
TRBV29-1	TRBD2	NA	TRBJ2-7	TGCAGCGTGGGACTAGCGGATACCTACGAGCAGTGCTTC	CSVGLADTYEQCF
TRBV20-1	TRBD1	NA	TRBJ2-2	TGCAGTGTTAGCCCGAGGGGACAGTACACCGGGGAGCTGTTTTTT	CSVSPRGQYTGELFF
TRBV24-1	TRBD1	NA	TRBJ2-3	TGTGCCACCAGTGATCAACGTCCCGGGACAGGGGTGAGCACAGATACGCAGTATTTT	CATSDQRPGTGVSTDTQYF
TRBV29-1	NA	NA	TRBJ2-7	TGCAGCGTTGGGGACACCTCCTGCGAGCAGCACTTC	CSVGDTSCEQHF
TRBV5-1	TRBD2	many	TRBJ2-3	TGCGCCAGCAGCTCAGACCCTTTGACTAGCCGAGAAACAGATACGCAGTATTTT	CASSSDPLTSRETDTQYF
TRBV7-9	TRBD1	NA	TRBJ2-7	TGTGCCAGCAGCTTACCACCGGGACAGTGGTCGGATGAGCAGTACTTC	CASSLPPGQWSDEQYF
TRBV30	NA	many	TRBJ1-3	TGTGCCTGGAGTTTTTCCGAGAGGGGCGACTTT	CAWSFSERGDF
TRBV2	TRBD1	many	TRBJ1-2	TGTGCCAGCAGTGAACTTGGACAGGGGAGGGATGGCTACACCTTC	CASSELGQGRDGYTF
TRBV2	NA	many	TRBJ1-1	TGTGCCAGCAGTGTGGGTAGGTTGAACACTGAAGCTTTCTTT	CASSVGRLNTEAFF
TRBV10-3	TRBD1	NA	TRBJ2-1	TGTGCCATCAGTGAGGGACAGGGGTCCGATGAGCAGTTCTTC	CAISEGQGSDEQFF
TRBV7-9	NA	NA	TRBJ2-1	TGTGCCAGCAGCGCGCCCAGGGGGGGTTGGAATGAGCAGTTCTTC	CASSAPRGGWNEQFF
TRBV5-6	NA	few	TRBJ1-1	TGTGCCAGCAGCTTGGGGTACACGAACACTGAAGCTTTCTTT	CASSLGYTNTEAFF
TRBV7-9	TRBD2	few	TRBJ2-3	TGTGCCAGCAGCTTAGCGGTGCGGGGGGGCGTCGGCACAGATACGCAGTATTTT	CASSLAVRGGVGTDTQYF
TRBV28	NA	NA	TRBJ2-7	TGTGCCAGCCTAACTAGTCCCTACGAGCAGTACTTC	CASLTSPYEQYF
TRBV27	TRBD2	NA	TRBJ2-3	TGTGCCAGCAGTCCGGGACTAGCGGGAATCCCAGATACGCAGTATTTT	CASSPGLAGIPDTQYF
TRBV12-3/TRBV12-4	NA	many	TRBJ1-1	TGTGCCAGCAGTTTAGGAGGGATCACTGAAGCTTTCTTT	CASSLGGITEAFF
TRBV7-2	NA	NA	TRBJ2-7	TGTGCCAGCAGCTTACGACACGCGACCTGCGAGCAGTACTTC	CASSLRHATCEQYF
TRBV7-9	NA	few	TRBJ2-7	TGTGCCAGCAGCCCCTTACAGGAGCAGTACTTC	CASSPLQEQYF
TRBV19	NA	many	TRBJ1-5	TGTGCCAGTAGTTGGGCAGTCAATCAGCCCCAGCATTTT	CASSWAVNQPQHF
TRBV5-6	NA	few	TRBJ2-7	TGTGCCAGCAGCTTGGCCTTCTCCTACTACGAGCAGTACTTC	CASSLAFSYYEQYF
TRBV7-9	NA	NA	TRBJ2-7	TGTGTCAGCAGCTTACTCGGAGACCCAGACCCCGAGCAGTACTTC	CVSSLLGDPDPEQYF
TRBV19	TRBD1	NA	TRBJ2-7	TGTGCCAGTAGTATCGGGACAGGTCTAATCCACGAGCAGTACTTC	CASSIGTGLIHEQYF
TRBV12-3/TRBV12-4	TRBD1	once	TRBJ2-7	TGTGCCGGCAGTACCTCCGACAGGGACGGCTACGAGCAGTACTTC	CAGSTSDRDGYEQYF
TRBV7-9	NA	NA	TRBJ2-1	TGTGCCAGCAGCTTAGCGGGCTCCACCTTGTCCTGGAATGAGCAGTTCTTC	CASSLAGSTLSWNEQFF
TRBV4-1	NA	many	TRBJ1-1	TGCGCCAGCAGCCAAGAAAGGTCTTTGAACACTGAAGCTTTCTTT	CASSQERSLNTEAFF
TRBV15	NA	many	TRBJ1-5	TGTGCCACCAGCAGAGCCCAGAGCAATCAGCCCCAGCATTTT	CATSRAQSNQPQHF
TRBV27	NA	few	TRBJ1-1	TGTGCCAGCAAGTCAGGGACCAACACTGAAGCTTTCTTT	CASKSGTNTEAFF
TRBV5-1	NA	many	TRBJ2-7	TGCGCCAGCAGCTGGGTGTCGCAGACAGACTACGAGCAGTACTTC	CASSWVSQTDYEQYF
TRBV12-3/TRBV12-4	NA	NA	TRBJ2-7	TGTGCCAGCAGTTACAGGCCTACCTACGAGCAGTACTTC	CASSYRPTYEQYF